Listed below are T cell receptor beta chains from one sample, sequenced in a study of tumor-infiltrating lymphocytes in primary liver carcinoma. TCRdb ran MiXCR on the multiplex PCR reads and lists one entry per CDR3 protein. This table has approximately 53,000 distinct CDR3 sequences, over 65% appearing once. The sample consisted of liver tumor tissue from sampling region 5. The source of these receptors is a man aged 35-49 years with primary liver carcinoma and hepatitis B virus infection. The CDR3 runs from the conserved cysteine through the conserved F or W. Fields, in order: V gene, J gene, D gene, clone size, CDR3 DNA, CDR3 protein. The D gene is left open where the match is weak. Clone size is shown for a subset of rows, as once, few, many or a class of expanded clone.

v_gene: TRBV4-3; j_gene: TRBJ1-5; d_gene: -; abundance: medium-sized; CDR3nt: TGCGCCAGCAGCCAGTCCAGGGAGCAGCCCCAGCATTTT; CDR3aa: CASSQSREQPQHF
v_gene: TRBV6-6; j_gene: TRBJ2-1; d_gene: TRBD1; abundance: -; CDR3nt: TGTGCCGGCAGTTACTCGGTTGGACAGGGCATACACTATGAGCAGTTCTTC; CDR3aa: CAGSYSVGQGIHYEQFF
v_gene: TRBV11-2; j_gene: TRBJ2-7; d_gene: -; abundance: many; CDR3nt: TGTGCCAGCAGCTTAGAGGTCTTATCCTACGAGCAGTACTTC; CDR3aa: CASSLEVLSYEQYF
v_gene: TRBV5-5; j_gene: TRBJ1-1; d_gene: -; abundance: -; CDR3nt: TGTGCCTGCAGTCATGAGGGTGAGCAGTACACTGAAGCTTTCTTT; CDR3aa: CACSHEGEQYTEAFF
v_gene: TRBV11-2; j_gene: TRBJ2-1; d_gene: -; abundance: -; CDR3nt: TGTATCAGCAGCCCCCGCGGTAGTGGGATTATCTACAATGAGCAGTTCTTC; CDR3aa: CISSPRGSGIIYNEQFF
v_gene: TRBV11-2; j_gene: TRBJ2-3; d_gene: -; abundance: -; CDR3nt: TGTGCCAACAGCCCTCCGGGCCGGGCAGATACCCAGTATTTT; CDR3aa: CANSPPGRADTQYF
v_gene: TRBV28; j_gene: TRBJ1-6; d_gene: -; abundance: many; CDR3nt: TGTGCCAGCAGTCCGTGGACTGATTATAATTCACCCCTCCACTTT; CDR3aa: CASSPWTDYNSPLHF
v_gene: TRBV28; j_gene: TRBJ2-7; d_gene: -; abundance: many; CDR3nt: TGTGCCAGCAGAAAGGGGAAGAGCTCCTACGAGCAGTACTTC; CDR3aa: CASRKGKSSYEQYF
v_gene: TRBV19; j_gene: TRBJ1-6; d_gene: -; abundance: few; CDR3nt: TGTGCCACGGGGACACTTGATTCACCCCTCCACTTC; CDR3aa: CATGTLDSPLHF
v_gene: TRBV12-3/TRBV12-4; j_gene: TRBJ2-1; d_gene: TRBD2; abundance: once; CDR3nt: TGTGCCAGTGCCGAACTAGCGGGCCCCAGAGGGTTCTTC; CDR3aa: CASAELAGPRGFF
v_gene: TRBV6-2/TRBV6-3; j_gene: TRBJ2-7; d_gene: -; abundance: -; CDR3nt: TGTGCCAGGAGTTCCGGGTACGAGCAGTACTTC; CDR3aa: CARSSGYEQYF
v_gene: TRBV5-1; j_gene: TRBJ2-7; d_gene: -; abundance: once; CDR3nt: TGCGCCAGCGGCTTGGAGCCAGGTGGGTACGAGCAGTACTTC; CDR3aa: CASGLEPGGYEQYF
v_gene: TRBV12-3/TRBV12-4; j_gene: TRBJ2-1; d_gene: -; abundance: -; CDR3nt: TGTGCCAACAGTCTTGGCAGAGACAATGAGCAGTTCTTC; CDR3aa: CANSLGRDNEQFF
v_gene: TRBV11-2; j_gene: TRBJ2-4; d_gene: -; abundance: -; CDR3nt: TGTGCCAGTATCACTTCGGCGGTAGCCAAAAATATTCAGTACTTC; CDR3aa: CASITSAVAKNIQYF
v_gene: TRBV11-2; j_gene: TRBJ2-3; d_gene: -; abundance: -; CDR3nt: TGTGCCAGCAGTCCCGGAGGGGGAGGCACACATACACATTATTTT; CDR3aa: CASSPGGGGTHTHYF
v_gene: TRBV13; j_gene: TRBJ2-4; d_gene: -; abundance: -; CDR3nt: TGTACCAGCAGCTTAGGAGGGAGGCCAGGGGCCAAAAACACTCAGTACTTC; CDR3aa: CTSSLGGRPGAKNTQYF
v_gene: TRBV11-2; j_gene: TRBJ2-3; d_gene: TRBD1; abundance: -; CDR3nt: TGTGCCGGCAGCCTGGACAGGGTAGCAGATAAGCAGTATTTT; CDR3aa: CAGSLDRVADKQYF
v_gene: TRBV6-1; j_gene: TRBJ1-1; d_gene: -; abundance: once; CDR3nt: TGTGCCTACACTGGGTGGAACACTGAAGCTTTCTTT; CDR3aa: CAYTGWNTEAFF
v_gene: TRBV11-1; j_gene: TRBJ2-3; d_gene: -; abundance: -; CDR3nt: TGTACCAGCAGCCCACCCCCTGAAACAGACACGCAGTATTTT; CDR3aa: CTSSPPPETDTQYF
v_gene: TRBV11-3; j_gene: TRBJ2-1; d_gene: -; abundance: -; CDR3nt: TGCGCCAGCAGCTTAAATCCCAATGAGCACTTCTTC; CDR3aa: CASSLNPNEHFF
v_gene: TRBV7-3; j_gene: TRBJ2-1; d_gene: TRBD1; abundance: many; CDR3nt: TGTGCCAGCAGCCCATCAGGGGGCCAGAATGAGCAGTTCTTC; CDR3aa: CASSPSGGQNEQFF
v_gene: TRBV11-3; j_gene: TRBJ2-7; d_gene: TRBD1; abundance: -; CDR3nt: TGTGTCAGCAGCCTGGGACAGTCCTACAAGCAGTACTTC; CDR3aa: CVSSLGQSYKQYF
v_gene: TRBV11-2; j_gene: TRBJ2-1; d_gene: TRBD2; abundance: -; CDR3nt: TGTACCAGCAGCTTCCAATGGGTGCCTGGGACTAGCGTGAGTCATGAGCAGTGCTTC; CDR3aa: CTSSFQWVPGTSVSHEQCF
v_gene: TRBV14; j_gene: TRBJ2-7; d_gene: TRBD1; abundance: -; CDR3nt: TGTGCCAGCAGCCGGAGACAGGGAGTTATCCGGCAGTACTTC; CDR3aa: CASSRRQGVIRQYF
v_gene: TRBV6-5; j_gene: TRBJ2-3; d_gene: -; abundance: -; CDR3nt: TGTGCCAGCAGTTCACTCCCCCTACGGGGGGGGACAGATATGCAGTATTTT; CDR3aa: CASSSLPLRGGTDMQYF
v_gene: TRBV5-1; j_gene: TRBJ1-2; d_gene: TRBD1; abundance: medium-sized; CDR3nt: TGCGCCAGCAGCCCTTGGACAGGGGGCGATGGCTACACCTTC; CDR3aa: CASSPWTGGDGYTF
v_gene: TRBV29-1; j_gene: TRBJ2-5; d_gene: -; abundance: -; CDR3nt: TGTAGCGTTCGGATTAGTGGGAGTTGGGCAGAGACCCAGTACTTC; CDR3aa: CSVRISGSWAETQYF
v_gene: TRBV11-3; j_gene: TRBJ2-3; d_gene: TRBD2; abundance: -; CDR3nt: TGTGCCAGCAGCAGCAGCCCGGCGGGAGGGGTGGATACGCAGTATTTT; CDR3aa: CASSSSPAGGVDTQYF
v_gene: TRBV29-1; j_gene: TRBJ2-1; d_gene: TRBD2; abundance: few; CDR3nt: TGCAGCGTTCAGCGGGGGGGAGAGCAGTTCTTC; CDR3aa: CSVQRGGEQFF